A single sample gave rise to the 18 T cell receptor beta chains below, sequenced in a study of Graves' ophthalmopathy and Graves' hyperthyroidism. RNA transcripts served as template for amplifying TCR beta CDR3 sequences. An opening RT-PCR round employed HTBI primers and preceded a second-round multiplex PCR. TCRdb re-analysed the multiplex PCR reads in MiXCR, keeping a single row per CDR3 protein. Among approximately 410,000 distinct CDR3 sequences listed, roughly 15% were seen once. The sequenced sample consisted of peripheral blood. The origin of the receptors is a woman between 18 and 30 years old with stable Graves' hyperthyroidism.

The chain links TRBV2 to TRBJ2-7; no clear D gene. Per germline, CDR1 SNHLY and CDR2 FYNNEI. Trimming shortened V by 3 bases and J by 5 bases, and 14 bases separated the two germline ends. The CDR3 consists of 14 residues. CDR3 sequence: CASSEVRSDHEQYF. The CDR3 DNA sequence: TGTGCCAGCAGTGAGGTCAGGTCAGACCACGAGCAGTACTTC.

The gene calls are TRBV3-1 and TRBJ1-5; 7 bases are shared with TRBD1. Germline V lookup: CDR1 LGHDT, CDR2 YNNKEL (reference sequence). With V trimmed by 2 bases and J by 4 bases, 2 bases remained unmatched. CDR3 length equals 14 residues. The CDR3 loop reads CASSQQGENQPQHF. CDR3 in DNA: TGTGCCAGCAGCCAACAGGGGGAGAATCAGCCCCAGCATTTT.

This clonotype was observed at least ten times. Sequence at one end of the junction differs from germline and may be a read error. The gene calls are TRBV12-3 or TRBV12-4 and TRBJ1-5; TRBD1 aligns across 7 bases. The CDR3 runs to 15 residues. The chain's CDR3 is CAGTQQGYGDQSQHF. The CDR3 DNA sequence: TGTGCCGGAACCCAACAGGGGTATGGTGATCAGTCCCAGCATTTT.

This clonotype was seen a handful of times. The rearrangement uses TRBV2 and TRBJ2-5; 11 bases map to TRBD2. J lost 5 bases, V lost 6 bases, and 5 bases had no gene match. The CDR3 has 14 residues. CDR1 and CDR2 (germline): SNHLY, FYNNEI. The CDR3: CASRTGLAAETQYF. The CDR3 nucleotides read TGTGCCAGCAGGACGGGACTAGCGGCGGAGACCCAGTACTTC.

There are many counts of this clonotype. The J gene is TRBJ2-4, the V gene TRBV19; TRBD1 might be the D (6 bases). V was shortened by 6 bases and J by 2 bases, with 29 bases between the two germline ends. The CDR3 has 20 residues. The germline V gene encodes CDR1 LNHDA and CDR2 SQIVND (reference sequence). CDR3 region: CASRKGWNPPGHLTKNIQYF. In DNA, the CDR3 is TGTGCCAGTAGGAAGGGGTGGAATCCTCCGGGACACCTGACCAAAAACATTCAGTACTTC.

This clonotype was seen many times. The chain links TRBV20-1 to TRBJ1-2; no clear D gene. Trimming pared 0 bases from V and 5 bases from J, leaving 13 bases between. The germline V gene has CDR1 DFQATT and CDR2 SNEGSKA (reference sequence). The CDR3 is 14 amino acids. As DNA, the CDR3 is TGCAGTGCTAGAGATCCCCACAGCTATTATGGCTACACCTTC. This codes for CSARDPHSYYGYTF.

This clonotype has ten or more counts. The CDR3 protein is CATSDLYNTEAFF. The CDR3 DNA reads as TGTGCCACCAGTGATTTGTACAACACTGAAGCTTTCTTT. The rearrangement joins TRBV24-1 to TRBJ1-1; D call uncertain. The CDR3 runs to 13 residues. CDR1 KGHDR and CDR2 SFDVKD come from the germline V gene. Trimming took 0 bases from V and 2 from J, leaving 3 bases between them.

This clonotype was seen at least ten times. V and J are TRBV7-9 and TRBJ1-1; 7 nucleotides match TRBD1. This CDR3 spans 15 amino acids. Germline CDR1 is SEHNR and CDR2 is FQNEAQ (reference sequence). The V gene end was trimmed by 5 bases and the J gene end by 5 bases; junction bases not matched to a gene: 11. As DNA, the CDR3 is TGTGCCAGCAGCCTCATGACAGGGTGGGAAACTGAAGCTTTCTTT. Translated: CASSLMTGWETEAFF.

This clonotype was picked up a small number of times. This chain connects TRBV19 to TRBJ1-5; D not resolved. V was clipped by 3 bases and J by 6 bases, with 18 bases between them. This CDR3 comprises 16 residues. Per germline, CDR1 LNHDA and CDR2 SQIVND (reference sequence). CDR3: CASSITFSGIGQPQHF. In nucleotides, the CDR3 is TGTGCCAGTAGTATTACTTTCAGCGGAATTGGTCAGCCCCAGCATTTT.

This clonotype came up many times. V gene TRBV12-3 or TRBV12-4 combines with J gene TRBJ1-1; D gene ambiguous. The CDR3 is 13 residues long. Between the trimmed V and J ends, which lost 6 bases and 1 base, there was a span of 9 bases. CDR3 nucleotides: TGTGCCAGCAGGCCTCCAACGAACACTGAAGCTTTCTTT. Translated, it gives CASRPPTNTEAFF.

Many counts were recorded for this clonotype. V gene TRBV6-2 or TRBV6-3 combines with J gene TRBJ2-2; TRBD2 might be the D (5 bases). Per the germline V gene, CDR1 is MNHEY and CDR2 is SVGEGT. The CDR3 is 15 residues long. Trimming removed 2 bases from V and 3 bases from J, with 10 bases in between. The CDR3 here is CASSYRVDYTGELFF. CDR3 coding DNA: TGTGCCAGCAGTTACCGAGTGGACTACACCGGGGAGCTGTTTTTT.

At least ten counts were recorded for this clonotype. The V call is TRBV5-1, the J call TRBJ2-7; TRBD1 matches 7 bases. This CDR3 has 17 residues. The ends lost 5 bases at V and 7 bases at J; junction bases unmatched: 21. CDR1 and CDR2 (germline): SGHRS, YFSETQ. The CDR3 reads CASSYYEGTATLFEQYF. For the CDR3, the DNA is TGCGCCAGCAGTTACTACGAAGGGACAGCTACTCTTTTTGAGCAGTACTTC.

This clonotype has at least ten counts. This chain connects TRBV6-1 to TRBJ2-7; D call uncertain. In germline, CDR1 is MNHNS, CDR2 SASEGT. The ends were cut back, 3 bases at V and 0 bases at J, with 6 bases in the middle. The CDR3 has 13 amino acids. The CDR3 coding sequence is TGTGCCAGCAGTGAGGCCATCTCCTACGAGCAGTACTTC. Its translation: CASSEAISYEQYF.

This clonotype occurred a few times. With a much larger clone just one base away, this may be a read error. This sequence joins TRBV15 and TRBJ2-7, with D hard to call. Germline V lookup: CDR1 LNHNV, CDR2 YYDKDF (reference sequence). This CDR3 spans 12 amino acids. V was shortened by 1 base and J by 7 bases, with 8 bases between the two germline ends. The DNA of the CDR3 is TGTGCCACCAGCAGAGGTCAGTGGGAGCAGTACTTC. Translated, it gives CATSRGQWEQYF.

This clonotype was observed a few times. The chain recombines TRBV19 with TRBJ1-1; tentatively, D is TRBD1 (5 bases). V lost 9 bases and J lost 6, with 14 bases in between. The CDR3 is made up of 12 amino acids. Germline V lookup: CDR1 LNHDA, CDR2 SQIVND (reference sequence). Here the CDR3 reads CARAPGGSEAFF. CDR3 DNA sequence: TGTGCCAGAGCCCCGGGGGGTTCTGAAGCTTTCTTT.

This clonotype was counted many times. The gene calls are TRBV9 and TRBJ1-2, with unresolved D. This CDR3 spans 13 amino acids. Trimming stripped 2 bases from V and 4 bases from J, with 9 bases between. Germline-derived CDR1 and CDR2 are SGDLS and YYNGEE. This CDR3 is CASSVREGYGYTF. The CDR3 coding sequence is TGTGCCAGCAGCGTGCGGGAGGGCTATGGCTACACCTTC.

This clonotype was recorded many times. The V gene is TRBV12-3 or TRBV12-4, the J gene TRBJ1-1; no firm D call. The V end lost 11 bases, the J end lost 0 bases, and 13 bases lay between the germline ends. The CDR3 is 13 amino acids. This chain's CDR3 is CAGKSGVNTEAFF. As DNA, the CDR3 is TGTGCCGGAAAATCCGGGGTGAACACTGAAGCTTTCTTT.

The chain couples TRBV6-2 or TRBV6-3 to TRBJ2-7; 9 bases map to TRBD1. Germline V lookup: CDR1 MNHEY, CDR2 SVGEGT. With 5 bases clipped from V and 2 bases from J, the junction kept 7 bases outside the gene matches. The CDR3 is made up of 15 amino acids. This CDR3 is CASSTHGQGTYEQYF. CDR3 in DNA: TGTGCCAGCAGTACCCATGGACAGGGGACCTACGAGCAGTACTTC.